The rows below give T cell receptor beta chains drawn from one sample of a study of neurological immune-mediated disorders. TCRdb re-called the 5' RACE reads with MiXCR, one entry per CDR3 protein. This table has tens of thousands of distinct CDR3 sequences, about 2% appearing once. The sequenced material came from PBMCs. Source of these receptors: a woman between 40 and 50 years old with multiple sclerosis. The CDR3 runs from the conserved cysteine through the conserved F or W. The order of the fields is V gene, J gene, CDR3 protein.

TRBV2	TRBJ2-1	CASLVRGVVDEQFF
TRBV20-1	TRBJ2-7	CSARDTYEQYF
TRBV10-3	TRBJ1-1	CAISGQGGMDTEAFF
TRBV5-1	TRBJ1-1	CASSYRGRDTEAFF
TRBV5-1	TRBJ1-4	CASSLQGVSTTNEKLFF
TRBV7-2	TRBJ2-7	CASSLMTDEQYF
TRBV12-5	TRBJ2-1	CASGLAPTGGMRNEQFF
TRBV10-3	TRBJ2-2	CAISVSPPDGELFF
TRBV5-1	TRBJ1-2	CASSLGWQGDGYTF
TRBV5-1	TRBJ1-5	CASSRDSNQPQHF
TRBV5-1	TRBJ1-1	CASISGGGGEGEAFF
TRBV15	TRBJ2-1	CATSRSLALDEQFF
TRBV20-1	TRBJ2-6	CSAWTENTSGANVLTF
TRBV2	TRBJ2-1	CASSEAWAGFRGEQFF
TRBV9	TRBJ2-3	CASSVVEDTQYF
TRBV7-9	TRBJ1-4	CASSLGTSVNEKLFF
TRBV6-6	TRBJ1-3	CASFLPQGPGNTIYF
TRBV7-8	TRBJ2-6	CASSSLGGAGANVLTF
TRBV20-1	TRBJ1-1	CSALSHTEAFF
TRBV7-9	TRBJ1-4	CASSLGAGVNEKLFF
TRBV5-1	TRBJ2-7	CASRGQGRSSYEQYF
TRBV5-1	TRBJ2-1	CASSLADSYNEQFF
TRBV6-5	TRBJ1-2	CASSQGARSYTF
TRBV6-5	TRBJ1-3	CASSYKGRTGNTIYF
TRBV12-3/TRBV12-4	TRBJ2-7	CASSPRTISYEQYF
TRBV9	TRBJ2-1	CASSVFTHNEQFF
TRBV5-1	TRBJ2-7	CASSIGQDYEQYF
TRBV5-1	TRBJ2-7	CASSLSPGAREQYF
TRBV27	TRBJ1-2	CASSLSDPSDGYTF
TRBV7-2	TRBJ1-1	CASSPHRYLEAFF
TRBV5-6	TRBJ2-2	CASSWGLGTGVTGELFF
TRBV25-1	TRBJ2-4	CASSPETGVKNIQYF
TRBV18	TRBJ1-1	CASSPQPGMGTEAFF
TRBV7-3	TRBJ2-3	CASSPTGALADTQYF
TRBV5-1	TRBJ2-1	CASSPLAGGTNEQFF
TRBV5-1	TRBJ2-2	CASSLSPGPTGELFF
TRBV2	TRBJ2-5	CASRAAGGGGTQYF
TRBV9	TRBJ2-5	CASSASFGGWETQYF
TRBV3-1	TRBJ1-6	CASSPRAAPHSPLHF
TRBV6-1	TRBJ1-2	CASGEFVSDYGYTF
TRBV12-3/TRBV12-4	TRBJ2-1	CASWTGTGINEQFF
TRBV29-1	TRBJ1-2	CSVGPRQATNYGYTF
TRBV12-3/TRBV12-4	TRBJ1-4	CASMPGQGGEKLFF
TRBV5-4	TRBJ1-2	CASSLGITGGLYTF
TRBV10-3	TRBJ1-2	CAISGGGDGYTF
TRBV5-6	TRBJ1-1	CASSLGRSPEAFF
TRBV4-2	TRBJ1-2	CASSQDKGAGYTF
TRBV5-5	TRBJ1-2	CASSFRTGTNYGYTF
TRBV6-5	TRBJ1-1	CTSSLDRYTEAFF
TRBV4-2	TRBJ2-1	CASSQDRVEQFF
TRBV7-6	TRBJ1-2	CASSLNREGGYTF
TRBV7-8	TRBJ1-4	CASSFPSTEKLFF
TRBV5-5	TRBJ2-3	CASSSLSADTQYF
TRBV15	TRBJ2-7	CATSSGTSEQYF
TRBV20-1	TRBJ1-5	CSARERVGQPQHF
TRBV20-1	TRBJ2-7	CSARAQLGGGSYEQYF
TRBV5-5	TRBJ1-1	CASSLDVNTEAFF
TRBV20-1	TRBJ2-3	CSARDIGGIPSTDTQYF
TRBV6-1	TRBJ1-5	CASIAAGQPQHF